This T cell receptor (beta chain) was documented in a study of blood T cell repertoires in COVID-19. The germline V gene has CDR1 MNHEY and CDR2 SVGAGI. V was cut by 0 bases and J by 2 bases, with 5 bases left in between. The CDR3 runs 13 residues. Authors' analysis steps: Reference gene primer amplification gave estimated nucleated cell counts. TCRdb's copy holds only in-frame clones and misses some; the assay was immunoSEQ multiplex PCR. The DNA was the basis for D and trimming; V, J and clone size are from that table. Among just over 200,000 clones listed, about 78% were seen once. Specimen: peripheral blood. The chain is built from TRBV6-5 and TRBJ2-7, with D unresolved. The clonotype originates from a woman between 65 and 79 years old with acute or convalescent COVID-19. CDR3 region: CASSYSRAYEQYF. CDR3 in DNA: TGTGCCAGCAGTTACTCCCGGGCCTACGAGCAGTACTTC.